What follows are 15 T cell receptor beta chains derived from one specimen sequenced in a study of regulatory T cells in long-lasting Graves disease. Building the TCR beta libraries relied on iRepertoire HTBI primers, and CDR3 regions underwent Arm-PCR. TCRdb called the multiplex PCR reads again in MiXCR, with one record for every CDR3 protein. The sample includes over 300,000 distinct CDR3 sequences, around a fifth seen only once; the top ten take less than 35%. The time point here: persistent/refractory GD, antithyroid drugs over 5 years with positive TRAb. RNA extracted from PBMCs served as the sequencing template. The source material was peripheral blood mononuclear cells (PBMCs), sampled when the disease was refractory, from a patient treated with antithyroid drugs. Receptor source: a female donor with Graves disease.

Many counts were recorded for this clonotype. The rearrangement links TRBV11-2 to TRBJ1-6; D might be TRBD1 (6 bases). The V gene lost 1 base and the J gene lost 8 bases, with 15 bases spanning the gap. The CDR3 is made up of 16 amino acids. Germline V gives CDR1 SGHAT, CDR2 FQNNGV. CDR3 sequence: CASSLVGGDGDSPLHF. In DNA form, the CDR3 reads TGTGCCAGCAGCTTAGTAGGGGGAGACGGGGATTCACCCCTCCACTTT.

At least ten counts were recorded for this clonotype. The chain carries TRBV28 and TRBJ2-7; 9 bases agree with TRBD1. The germline CDR1 and CDR2 sequences are MDHEN and SYDVKM. V gave up 3 bases and J gave up 4 bases; unmatched junction bases: 7. The length of the CDR3 is 15 residues. Here the CDR3 reads CASSLGGTGRYEQYF. In DNA, the CDR3 is TGTGCCAGCAGTTTGGGAGGGACAGGGAGGTACGAGCAGTACTTC.

The CDR3 is CASSTHGLTGPQPQHF. The CDR3 bases are TGTGCCAGTAGTACCCACGGCTTGACAGGGCCTCAGCCCCAGCATTTT. The chain has TRBV19 and TRBJ1-5; 7 bases fit TRBD1. Germline CDR1 LNHDA, CDR2 SQIVND (reference sequence). Trimming cost V 4 bases and J 6 bases; bases outside gene matches: 12. The CDR3 is 16 amino acids.

This clonotype was seen repeatedly, ten times or more. This chain connects TRBV6-1 to TRBJ1-4; D uncertain. This CDR3 is built from 15 residues. With 5 bases removed from V and 8 bases from J, the gap between germline ends came to 18 bases. Germline V gene lookup returns CDR1 MNHNS and CDR2 SASEGT. In DNA, the CDR3 is TGTGCCAGCAGTAACACCGGGCCGCCTGGCGAAAAACTGTTTTTT. Its protein is CASSNTGPPGEKLFF.

With respect to this clonotype: A much larger clone sits a single nucleotide away, making a read error possible. The chain employs TRBV20-1 and TRBJ1-4; TRBD1 might be the D (5 bases). V was clipped by 5 bases and J by 7 bases, with 14 bases between them. The CDR3 loop spans 13 amino acids. Germline assignment: CDR1 DFQATT and CDR2 SNEGSKA (reference sequence). DNA of the CDR3: TGCAGTGCTCCCCGGGGGGTGACTGAAAAACTGTTTTTT. This encodes CSAPRGVTEKLFF.

Worth noting for this clonotype: In this CDR3 the conserved last residue, phenylalanine or tryptophan, is missing, so a read error is likely. V is TRBV20-1 and J is TRBJ2-7; 8 positions agree with TRBD1. After removal of 7 bases from V and 3 bases from J, the junction contained 11 bases not matched to a gene. The CDR3 length is 14 residues. The V gene's germline CDR1 is DFQATT and CDR2 SNEGSKA (reference sequence). DNA of the CDR3: TGCAGTGTTAGCCCCCGGGACAGGCGCTACGAGCAGTACTCC. Amino acid sequence: CSVSPRDRRYEQYS.

J is TRBJ1-5 and V is TRBV9, with D unresolved. Trimming removed 0 bases at V and 5 bases at J, with 6 bases between. CDR3 size: 13 residues. Germline V CDR1 and CDR2: SGDLS, YYNGEE. CDR3 residues: CASSVGGYQPQHF. The DNA of the CDR3 is TGTGCCAGCAGCGTAGGCGGTTATCAGCCCCAGCATTTT. Variable domain in full (rest from reference TRBV9 and TRBJ1-5): DSGVTQTPKHLITATGQRVTLRCSPRSGDLSVYWYQQSLDQGLQFLIQYYNGEERAKGNILERFSAQQFPDLHSELNLSSLELGDSALYFCASSVGGYQPQHFGDGTRLSIL.

This clonotype has a handful of counts. The chain is built from TRBV19 and TRBJ1-5, with a tentative D call TRBD1 (6 bases). The CDR3 loop spans 14 amino acids. Per the germline V gene, CDR1 is LNHDA and CDR2 is SQIVND (reference sequence). Trimming shortened V by 4 bases and J by 7 bases, and 14 bases separated the two germline ends. CDR3 sequence (DNA): TGTGCCAGTAGTACACAGGGTCTGGGGCAGCCCCAGCATTTT. As protein: CASSTQGLGQPQHF. The complete variable domain, with remaining parts taken from reference TRBV19 and TRBJ1-5, reads DGGITQSPKYLFRKEGQNVTLSCEQNLNHDAMYWYRQDPGQGLRLIYYSQIVNDFQKGDIAEGYSVSREKKESFPLTVTSAQKNPTAFYLCASSTQGLGQPQHFGDGTRLSIL.

This clonotype has more than one count but fewer than ten. At one end the junction does not follow the germline gene, possibly because of a read error. The chain couples TRBV6-1 to TRBJ1-5; 7 nucleotides agree with TRBD1. The CDR3 consists of 13 residues. Germline CDR1 and CDR2: MNHNS and SASEGT. CDR3 protein: CAGRPTGVLTQHF. The CDR3 DNA follows: TGTGCCGGCAGACCTACAGGGGTGTTAACCCAGCATTTT.

This clonotype was found many times. The chain carries TRBV11-2 and TRBJ1-4; no definite D call. In germline, CDR1 is SGHAT, CDR2 FQNNGV. CDR3 length: 15 residues. V shed 8 bases and J shed 8 bases, with 21 bases lying between them. CDR3 in DNA: TGTGCCAGCCAGGCCCCGTCGGTCGGGGTAGAAAAACTGTTTTTT. This codes for CASQAPSVGVEKLFF. Filled out from reference TRBV11-2 and TRBJ1-4, the complete variable domain reads EAGVAQSPRYKIIEKRQSVAFWCNPISGHATLYWYQQILGQGPKLLIQFQNNGVVDDSQLPKDRFSAERLKGVDSTLKIQPAKLEDSAVYLCASQAPSVGVEKLFFGSGTQLSVL.

This clonotype showed up many times. This sequence joins TRBV28 and TRBJ1-2; the D gene is possibly TRBD1 (6 bases). This CDR3 has 11 residues. CDR1 is MDHEN, CDR2 SYDVKM, per germline. The CDR3 loop reads CAASGDYGYTF. CDR3 nucleotide sequence: TGTGCAGCGTCAGGGGACTATGGCTACACCTTC.

This clonotype has a handful of counts. This likely traces to a read error, being one base from a far larger clone. V and J are TRBV12-3 or TRBV12-4 and TRBJ1-5; no clear D gene. The CDR3 covers 12 residues. As DNA, the CDR3 is TGTGCCAGCAGTTTTGGCAATCAGTCCCAGCATTTT. Translation gives CASSFGNQSQHF.

As for this clonotype: A junction boundary mismatches the germline segment, possibly from a read error. The rearrangement uses TRBV29-1 and TRBJ1-4; D uncertain. Germline-derived CDR1 and CDR2 are SQVTM and ANQGSEA. CDR3 length: 13 amino acids. This chain's CDR3 is CSVGQNSNEKLFF. CDR3 DNA: TGTAGCGTTGGGCAGAACAGTAATGAAAAACTGTTTTTT.

This clonotype was detected ten times or more. The chain combines TRBV30 with TRBJ2-5, with D perhaps given as TRBD1 or TRBD2 (7 bases each). The CDR3 length is 14 residues. The germline gives CDR1 GTSNPN, CDR2 SVGIG (reference sequence). Trimming stripped 2 bases from V and 7 bases from J, with 17 bases between. This CDR3 reads CAWSSGAGGGTQYF. Written as DNA, the CDR3 is TGTGCCTGGAGTAGCGGGGCAGGGGGAGGGACCCAGTACTTC.

Only a few counts were recorded for this clonotype. The chain links TRBV5-1 to TRBJ1-1, with TRBD1 matching over 7 bases. Germline CDR1 is SGHRS and CDR2 is YFSETQ. CDR3 length: 14 amino acids. After removal of 4 bases from V and 1 base from J, the junction contained 4 bases not matched to a gene. This chain's CDR3 is CASSTGQENTEAFF. In DNA form, the CDR3 reads TGCGCCAGCAGCACCGGACAGGAGAACACTGAAGCTTTCTTT.